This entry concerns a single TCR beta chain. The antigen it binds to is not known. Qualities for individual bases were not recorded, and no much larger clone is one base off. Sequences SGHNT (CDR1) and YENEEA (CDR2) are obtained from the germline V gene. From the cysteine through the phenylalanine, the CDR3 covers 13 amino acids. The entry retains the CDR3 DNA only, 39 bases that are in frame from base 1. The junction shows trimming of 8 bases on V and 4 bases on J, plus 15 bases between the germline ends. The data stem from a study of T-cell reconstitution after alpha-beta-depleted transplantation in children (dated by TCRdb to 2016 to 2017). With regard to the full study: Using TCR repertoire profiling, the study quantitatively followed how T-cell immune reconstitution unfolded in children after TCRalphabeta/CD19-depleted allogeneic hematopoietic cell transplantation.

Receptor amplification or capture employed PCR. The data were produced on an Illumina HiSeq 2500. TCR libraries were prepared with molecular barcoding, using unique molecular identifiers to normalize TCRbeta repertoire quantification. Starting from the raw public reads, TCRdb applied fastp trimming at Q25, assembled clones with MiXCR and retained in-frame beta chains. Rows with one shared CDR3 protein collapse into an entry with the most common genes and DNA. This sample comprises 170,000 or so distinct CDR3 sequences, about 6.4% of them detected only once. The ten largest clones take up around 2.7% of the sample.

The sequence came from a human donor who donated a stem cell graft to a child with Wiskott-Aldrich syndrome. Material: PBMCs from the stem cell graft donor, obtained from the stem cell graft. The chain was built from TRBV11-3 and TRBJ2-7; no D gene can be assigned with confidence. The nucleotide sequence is TGTGCCAGCGGCAACCGTCGGTCGTACGAGCAGTACTTC. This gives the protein CASGNRRSYEQYF.